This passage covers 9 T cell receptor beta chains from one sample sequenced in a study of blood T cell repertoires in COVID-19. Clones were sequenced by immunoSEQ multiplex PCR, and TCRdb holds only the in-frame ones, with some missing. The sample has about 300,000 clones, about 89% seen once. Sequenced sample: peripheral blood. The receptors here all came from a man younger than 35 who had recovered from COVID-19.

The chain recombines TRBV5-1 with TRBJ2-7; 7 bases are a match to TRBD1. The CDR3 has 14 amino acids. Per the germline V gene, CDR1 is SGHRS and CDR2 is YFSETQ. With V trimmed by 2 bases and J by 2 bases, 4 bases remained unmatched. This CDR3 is CASSFRTGTYEQYF. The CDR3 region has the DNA TGCGCCAGCAGCTTTCGGACAGGAACCTACGAGCAGTACTTC.

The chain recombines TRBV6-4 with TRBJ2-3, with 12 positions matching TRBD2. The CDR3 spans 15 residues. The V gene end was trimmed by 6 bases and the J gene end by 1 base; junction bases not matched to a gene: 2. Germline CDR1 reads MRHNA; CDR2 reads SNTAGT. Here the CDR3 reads CASRRTSGGTDTQYF. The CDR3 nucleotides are TGTGCCAGCAGGCGGACTAGCGGGGGCACAGATACGCAGTATTTT.

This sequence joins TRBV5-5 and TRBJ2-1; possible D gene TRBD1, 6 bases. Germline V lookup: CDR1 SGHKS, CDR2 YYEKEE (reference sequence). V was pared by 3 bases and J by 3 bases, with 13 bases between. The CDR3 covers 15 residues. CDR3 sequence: CASSSTGPYYNEQFF. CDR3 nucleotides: TGTGCCAGCAGCTCAACAGGGCCTTACTACAATGAGCAGTTCTTC.

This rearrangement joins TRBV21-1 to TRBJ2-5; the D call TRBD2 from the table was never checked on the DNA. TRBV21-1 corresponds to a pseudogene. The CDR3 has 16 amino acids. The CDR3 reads CASSNWLRGAGETQYF. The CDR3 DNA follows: TGTGCCAGCAGCAATTGGCTACGGGGGGCAGGGGAGACCCAGTACTTC.

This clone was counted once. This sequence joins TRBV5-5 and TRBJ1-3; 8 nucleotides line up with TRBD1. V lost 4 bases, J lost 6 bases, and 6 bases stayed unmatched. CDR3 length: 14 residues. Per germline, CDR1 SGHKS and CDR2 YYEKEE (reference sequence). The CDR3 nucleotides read TGTGCCAGCAGCGTGACAGGGGATTCAAACACCATATATTTT. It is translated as CASSVTGDSNTIYF. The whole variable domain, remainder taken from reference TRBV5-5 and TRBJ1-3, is DAGVTQSPTHLIKTRGQQVTLRCSPISGHKSVSWYQQVLGQGPQFIFQYYEKEERGRGNFPDRFSARQFPNYSSELNVNALLLGDSALYLCASSVTGDSNTIYFGEGSWLTVV.

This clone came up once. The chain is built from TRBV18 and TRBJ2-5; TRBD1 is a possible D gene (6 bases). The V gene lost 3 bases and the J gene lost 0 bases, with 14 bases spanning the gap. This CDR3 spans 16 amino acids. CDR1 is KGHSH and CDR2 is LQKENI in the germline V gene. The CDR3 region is CASSPDFQGYQETQYF. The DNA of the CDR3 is TGTGCCAGCTCACCTGATTTTCAGGGGTACCAAGAGACCCAGTACTTC.

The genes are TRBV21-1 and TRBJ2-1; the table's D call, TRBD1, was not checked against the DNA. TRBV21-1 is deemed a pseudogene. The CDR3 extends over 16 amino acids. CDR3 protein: CAPGALRDRVRNEQFF. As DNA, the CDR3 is TGTGCACCCGGGGCCCTCCGGGACAGGGTTAGGAATGAGCAGTTCTTC.

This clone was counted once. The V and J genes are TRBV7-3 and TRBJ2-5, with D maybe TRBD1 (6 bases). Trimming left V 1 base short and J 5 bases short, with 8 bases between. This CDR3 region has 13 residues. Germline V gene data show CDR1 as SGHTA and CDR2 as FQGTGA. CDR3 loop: CASSLNGGETQYF. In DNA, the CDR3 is TGTGCCAGCAGCTTAAATGGGGGCGAGACCCAGTACTTC.

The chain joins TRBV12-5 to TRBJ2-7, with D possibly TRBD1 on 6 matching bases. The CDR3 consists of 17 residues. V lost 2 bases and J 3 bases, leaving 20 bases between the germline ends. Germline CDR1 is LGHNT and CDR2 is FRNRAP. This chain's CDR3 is CASGLPTMTGGNYEQYF. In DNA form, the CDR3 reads TGTGCTAGTGGTTTGCCCACTATGACAGGTGGGAACTACGAGCAGTACTTC.